This T cell receptor beta chain originates from a study of blood T cell repertoires in COVID-19. Overall study context: Acute and convalescent COVID-19 samples came from the United States, Italy and Spain. The analysed material was cDNA or gDNA that came from T cells, B-cell-depleted T cells, or PBMCs.

Original processing methods: How many nucleated cells were present was estimated from reference gene primer amplification. Clones were sequenced by immunoSEQ multiplex PCR, and TCRdb holds only the in-frame ones, with some missing. That table gives V, J and clone size, and the DNA gave D and trimming. There are about 400,000 clones in the sample; 86% occur only once, and 7.1% lies in the top ten. Germline V gene sequence: CDR1 SGHRS, CDR2 YFSETQ. This CDR3 spans 13 amino acids. V was clipped by 6 bases and J by 2 bases, with 11 bases between them. This receptor was obtained from an older woman with COVID-19, enrolled during active disease. The sequenced sample consisted of peripheral blood. The V call is TRBV5-1, the J call TRBJ1-2; TRBD1 is a possible D gene (5 bases). CDR3 in DNA: TGCGCCAGCACCATATCAGGGAACTATGGCTACACCTTC. Protein: CASTISGNYGYTF.